Following are 24 T cell receptor beta chains from one sample sequenced in a study of T cell repertoires in cytomegalovirus infection. TCRdb analysed the reads with MiXCR anew, one entry per CDR3 protein. In the table there are some 160,000 distinct CDR3 sequences, under 20% of which are singletons. The specimen sequenced was CD8+ T cells from PBMCs. The source is a human donor in good health (CMV status not recorded). Some clones in this sample may be carry-over from other donors' samples.

The rearrangement joins TRBV27 to TRBJ2-1, with TRBD2 identical over 8 bases. With V trimmed by 5 bases and J by 7 bases, 13 bases remained unmatched. This CDR3 is built from 16 residues. Germline V gene sequence: CDR1 MNHEY, CDR2 SMNVEV (reference sequence). The CDR3 DNA reads as TGTGCCAGCAGTCCCGCCGGGAGCGGGGGTCGGAATGAGCAGTTCTTC. Protein product: CASSPAGSGGRNEQFF.

This clonotype appeared a few times. In DNA, the CDR3 is TGTGCCAGCAGCTTCAGCCGGGACAGGGTCTACGAGCAGTACTTC. Its translation is CASSFSRDRVYEQYF. This chain connects TRBV7-2 to TRBJ2-7; 9 nucleotides match TRBD1. CDR3 length: 15 amino acids. The germline V gene encodes CDR1 SGHTA and CDR2 FQGNSA. With 3 bases clipped from V and 3 bases from J, the junction kept 6 bases outside the gene matches. The whole variable domain, remainder taken from reference TRBV7-2 and TRBJ2-7, is GAGVSQSPSNKVTEKGKDVELRCDPISGHTALYWYRQSLGQGLEFLIYFQGNSAPDKSGLPSDRFSAERTGGSVSTLTIQRTQQEDSAVYLCASSFSRDRVYEQYFGPGTRLTVT.

There are a few counts of this clonotype. The chain has TRBV7-8 and TRBJ2-1, with D possibly called TRBD1 or TRBD2 (6 bases each). V was pared by 5 bases and J by 0 bases, with 20 bases between. Germline-derived CDR1 and CDR2 are SGHVS and FQNEAQ. The CDR3 is made up of 18 amino acids. The CDR3 region has the DNA TGTGCCAGCAGCCGCCCAGGGGCTAGCGTACTCTCCTACAATGAGCAGTTCTTC. Protein sequence: CASSRPGASVLSYNEQFF.

The rearrangement uses TRBV6-5 and TRBJ2-7, with 7 bases identical to TRBD2. Germline assignment: CDR1 MNHEY and CDR2 SVGAGI. After removal of 4 bases from V and 3 bases from J, the junction contained 6 bases not matched to a gene. The CDR3 runs to 14 residues. CDR3 in amino acids: CASSWRESGYEQYF. The CDR3, as DNA: TGTGCCAGCAGTTGGCGGGAGAGTGGCTACGAGCAGTACTTC.

A single count supports this clonotype. The genes are TRBV12-3 or TRBV12-4 and TRBJ1-1, with TRBD1 matching 7 bases. The CDR3 is 14 residues long. Losses at the gene ends were 10 bases for V and 4 bases for J; bases not matched to a gene: 12. CDR3 amino acids: CANRADRESTEAFF. In DNA form, the CDR3 reads TGTGCCAACAGAGCAGACAGGGAGAGCACTGAAGCTTTCTTT.

This chain joins TRBV13 and TRBJ2-1, with 7 bases aligning to TRBD2. CDR1 is PRHDT and CDR2 is FYEKMQ in the germline V gene (reference sequence). This CDR3 is 15 amino acids long. The V gene end was trimmed by 4 bases and the J gene end by 0 bases; junction bases not matched to a gene: 3. Written as DNA, the CDR3 is TGTGCCAGCAGCTCCCGGGACTACTCCTACAATGAGCAGTTCTTC. This codes for CASSSRDYSYNEQFF.

This rearrangement joins TRBV7-9 to TRBJ2-1; 8 bases line up with TRBD1. Trimming at V came to 5 bases and at J to 5 bases, leaving 8 bases not matched to a gene. Germline CDR1 is SEHNR and CDR2 is FQNEAQ (reference sequence). The CDR3 has 15 residues. CDR3 loop: CASSLPSDRDNEQFF. The DNA for the CDR3 is TGTGCCAGCAGCCTGCCGTCGGACAGGGACAATGAGCAGTTCTTC.

This clonotype was seen at least ten times. The chain has TRBV7-9 and TRBJ2-1; no clear D. Trimming took 4 bases from V and 4 from J, leaving 8 bases between them. CDR1 is SEHNR, CDR2 FQNEAQ, per germline (reference sequence). This CDR3 spans 13 amino acids. The CDR3 loop reads CASSSNNYNEQFF. In nucleotides, the CDR3 is TGTGCCAGCAGCTCCAATAATTACAATGAGCAGTTCTTC.

This rearrangement joins TRBV19 to TRBJ2-6; D gene unclear. The CDR3 spans 15 residues. Germline lookup yields CDR1 LNHDA and CDR2 SQIVND (reference sequence). Trimming removed 5 bases at V and 0 bases at J, with 8 bases between. CDR3 residues: CASSAQFSGANVLTF. DNA of the CDR3: TGTGCCAGTAGTGCCCAGTTCTCTGGGGCCAACGTCCTGACTTTC.

The chain has TRBV19 and TRBJ2-2; D is undetermined. The CDR3 covers 14 residues. V lost 5 bases and J 6 bases, leaving 13 bases between the germline ends. CDR1 LNHDA and CDR2 SQIVND come from the germline V gene (reference sequence). The CDR3 reads CASSGSEDAGELFF. The DNA for the CDR3 is TGTGCCAGTAGTGGCAGCGAGGACGCCGGGGAGCTGTTTTTT.

This sequence joins TRBV28 and TRBJ1-5, with D hard to call. CDR1 and CDR2 from the germline V gene are MDHEN and SYDVKM. V lost 3 bases and J lost 0, with 9 bases in between. This CDR3 region has 15 residues. The CDR3 loop is CASSFYSRSNQPQHF. CDR3 nucleotide sequence: TGTGCCAGCAGTTTCTACAGTCGTAGCAATCAGCCCCAGCATTTT.

This clonotype was detected ten times or more. CDR3 protein: CASSLLGGLSDTQYF. The CDR3 DNA reads TGTGCCAGCAGCTTATTGGGGGGCCTTTCAGATACGCAGTATTTT. V usage is TRBV7-8 and J usage is TRBJ2-3; D may be TRBD1 or TRBD2 (6 bases each). CDR3 size: 15 residues. Germline V CDR1 and CDR2: SGHVS, FQNEAQ. Between the trimmed V and J ends, which lost 2 bases and 4 bases, there was a span of 13 bases.

This clonotype was seen only a few times. The CDR3 loop reads CASSILSGLAGVRAGEQYF. As DNA, the CDR3 is TGTGCCAGTAGTATCCTGTCGGGACTAGCGGGAGTTCGCGCGGGCGAGCAGTACTTC. The chain is built from TRBV19 and TRBJ2-7, with TRBD2 matching 14 bases. The junction had 16 bases not matched to a gene; V was cut back by 3 bases and J by 6 bases. Germline CDR1 and CDR2: LNHDA and SQIVND (reference sequence). This CDR3 has 19 amino acids.

This clonotype was found a few times. The chain is built from TRBV7-8 and TRBJ2-3; TRBD2 might be the D (5 bases). CDR1 is SGHVS, CDR2 FQNEAQ, per germline. Deletions cut 3 bases from V and 1 base from J, with 14 bases between. The CDR3 consists of 16 residues. The CDR3 DNA follows: TGTGCCAGCAGCTTTGAGGGAGAAGGTGGCACAGATACGCAGTATTTT. Residues: CASSFEGEGGTDTQYF.

The chain employs TRBV6-2 or TRBV6-3 and TRBJ1-2; 7 bases line up with TRBD1. The CDR3 consists of 15 residues. CDR1 and CDR2 (germline): MNHEY, SVGEGT. Trimming took 2 bases from V and 5 from J; bases not matched to a gene: 8. The CDR3 here is CASSYSRTGGYGYTF. The DNA for the CDR3 is TGTGCCAGCAGTTACAGTCGGACAGGCGGTTATGGCTACACCTTC.

This sequence joins TRBV12-5 and TRBJ2-1; 8 bases fit TRBD2. The germline gives CDR1 LGHNT, CDR2 FRNRAP. The CDR3 is made up of 14 amino acids. Trimming took 7 bases from V and 1 from J; bases not matched to a gene: 3. CDR3 region: CASAPSGSYNEQFF. The CDR3 bases are TGTGCTAGTGCCCCTAGCGGGTCCTACAATGAGCAGTTCTTC.

This chain links TRBV12-5 with TRBJ2-7; no firm D call. There are 12 residues in the CDR3. Germline V gene lookup returns CDR1 LGHNT and CDR2 FRNRAP. The V end lost 5 bases, the J end lost 5 bases, and 10 bases lay between the germline ends. The CDR3 region has the DNA TGTGCTAGTGGTATTTGGGCACACGAGCAGTACTTC. Its protein is CASGIWAHEQYF.

This clonotype was picked up a small number of times. The junction and the germline gene differ at one end; a read error may be behind it. The rearrangement joins TRBV7-2 to TRBJ2-5; 11 bases are shared with TRBD2. Germline V gene lookup returns CDR1 SGHTA and CDR2 FQGNSA. The CDR3 has 14 residues. In DNA form, the CDR3 reads TGTGCCAGCAGCTTAGGGTCTAGCGGGGGGTCCCCGCACTTC. Amino acid sequence: CASSLGSSGGSPHF.

This clonotype was observed a few times. The gene calls are TRBV12-3 or TRBV12-4 and TRBJ2-7; D is possibly TRBD1 or TRBD2 (5 bases each). The CDR3 runs 15 residues. V lost 2 bases and J 7 bases, leaving 18 bases between the germline ends. In DNA form, the CDR3 reads TGTGCCAGCAGTTTAAGGGGACCCCCAAAGCGGGAGCAGTACTTC. It specifies CASSLRGPPKREQYF.

The chain joins TRBV15 to TRBJ2-1; TRBD2 aligns across 9 bases. The trim removed 8 bases at V and 8 bases at J, leaving 7 bases unmatched. The CDR3 length is 13 residues. Germline lookup yields CDR1 LNHNV and CDR2 YYDKDF (reference sequence). This CDR3 reads CATQKREVDEQFF. CDR3 sequence (DNA): TGTGCCACCCAGAAGCGGGAGGTCGATGAGCAGTTCTTC.

The sample holds a few counts of this clonotype. The rearrangement joins TRBV7-9 to TRBJ2-7; unclear D gene. With 1 base removed from V and 5 bases from J, the gap between germline ends came to 9 bases. CDR1 and CDR2 from the germline V gene are SEHNR and FQNEAQ (reference sequence). The CDR3 length is 13 residues. CDR3 loop: CASSLDIRNEQYF. The CDR3 coding sequence is TGTGCCAGCAGCTTAGATATTCGGAACGAGCAGTACTTC.

Only a few counts were recorded for this clonotype. V is TRBV7-8 and J is TRBJ2-5, with 7 bases identical to TRBD1. Germline V gene data show CDR1 as SGHVS and CDR2 as FQNEAQ. The V and J ends lost 6 bases and 5 bases, in that order; junction bases with no gene match: 15. There are 16 residues in the CDR3. CDR3 bases: TGTGCCAGCAGACCCAACAGGGGACAAGCGCGGGAGACCCAGTACTTC. This gives the protein CASRPNRGQARETQYF.

Turning to this clonotype: The junction does not match germline at one end; this may be a read error. The rearrangement links TRBV7-2 to TRBJ2-7; 7 bases fit TRBD2. The germline gives CDR1 SGHTA, CDR2 FQGNSA. The CDR3 is 13 residues long. CDR3 sequence (DNA): TGTGCCAGCGGCTTCGGGACTAATTACGAGCAGTACTTC. Translation gives CASGFGTNYEQYF.

This clonotype was recorded a few times. V usage is TRBV7-2 and J usage is TRBJ1-1, with D uncertain. The germline V gene has CDR1 SGHTA and CDR2 FQGNSA. The CDR3 length is 14 residues. The ends were cut back, 2 bases at V and 1 base at J, with 8 bases in the middle. CDR3 sequence reads: CASSLSFQNTEAFF. The CDR3 coding sequence is TGTGCCAGCAGCTTAAGTTTTCAGAACACTGAAGCTTTCTTT. Combining the CDR3 with reference TRBV7-2 and TRBJ1-1 gives the whole variable domain GAGVSQSPSNKVTEKGKDVELRCDPISGHTALYWYRQSLGQGLEFLIYFQGNSAPDKSGLPSDRFSAERTGGSVSTLTIQRTQQEDSAVYLCASSLSFQNTEAFFGQGTRLTVV.